Only a few counts were recorded for the clone carrying this T cell receptor (beta chain). Every bit of the isolated RNA underwent reverse transcription, so sequencing read expressed TCRB transcripts. Clones were read by immunoSEQ multiplex PCR, and TCRdb kept only the in-frame ones, dropping some. Seen here are around 350,000 clones, about 12% observed once, and the top ten hold roughly 0.017%. This record belongs to a study of beta chain features in type 1 diabetes. V gave up 10 bases and J gave up 1 base; unmatched junction bases: 6. The CDR3 spans 13 residues. In germline, CDR1 is LNHDA, CDR2 SQIVND (reference sequence).

The sequence was obtained from a young man in good health. Sequenced sample: naive CD4+ T cells from blood. J is TRBJ2-5 and V is TRBV19, with 7 bases fitting TRBD1. CDR3 residues: CATSTGTQETQYF. CDR3 sequence (DNA): TGTGCCACCTCGACAGGGACCCAAGAGACCCAGTACTTC.